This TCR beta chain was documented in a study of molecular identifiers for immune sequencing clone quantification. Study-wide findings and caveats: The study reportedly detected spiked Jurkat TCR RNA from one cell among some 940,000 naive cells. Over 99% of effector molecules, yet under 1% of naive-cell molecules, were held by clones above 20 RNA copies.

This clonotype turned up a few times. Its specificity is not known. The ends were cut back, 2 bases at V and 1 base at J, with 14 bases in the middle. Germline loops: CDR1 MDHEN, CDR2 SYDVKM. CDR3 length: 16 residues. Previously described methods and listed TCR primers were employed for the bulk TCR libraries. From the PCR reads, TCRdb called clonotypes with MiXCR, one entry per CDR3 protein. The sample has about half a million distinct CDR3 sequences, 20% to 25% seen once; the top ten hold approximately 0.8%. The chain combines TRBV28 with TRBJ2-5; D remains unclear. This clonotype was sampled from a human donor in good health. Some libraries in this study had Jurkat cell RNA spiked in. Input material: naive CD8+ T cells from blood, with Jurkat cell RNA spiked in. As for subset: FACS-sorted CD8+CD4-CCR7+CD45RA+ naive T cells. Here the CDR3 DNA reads TGTGCCAGCAGTTTAGGGCCTAGGGCCCCCCAAGAGACCCAGTACTTC. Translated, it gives CASSLGPRAPQETQYF.